This T cell receptor beta chain was recovered during a study of response to subunit inactivated influenza vaccine. Points from the study as a whole: Researchers suggested that each seasonal influenza vaccination recruits few new T cells.

The CDR3 is 14 amino acids. The V end lost 7 bases, the J end lost 4 bases, and 14 bases lay between the germline ends. Germline loops: CDR1 SGHAT, CDR2 FQNNGV. Details on this clonotype: The antigen remains undetermined.

TCRdb reprocessed the RT-PCR reads via MiXCR and lists one record per CDR3 protein. In the table there are 500,000 to 600,000 distinct CDR3 sequences, about 15% of which are singletons. The TCR was taken from a man aged 50-75 years who received an inactivated influenza vaccine. The rearrangement links TRBV11-2 to TRBJ2-1; D perhaps matches TRBD1 (6 bases). Sequenced material: CD4+ T cells sorted from PBMCs, taken around 25 months after vaccination. CDR3 nucleotide sequence: TGTGCCAGCACCTCAGGGGCCCCTTACAATGAGCAGTTCTTC. This encodes CASTSGAPYNEQFF.